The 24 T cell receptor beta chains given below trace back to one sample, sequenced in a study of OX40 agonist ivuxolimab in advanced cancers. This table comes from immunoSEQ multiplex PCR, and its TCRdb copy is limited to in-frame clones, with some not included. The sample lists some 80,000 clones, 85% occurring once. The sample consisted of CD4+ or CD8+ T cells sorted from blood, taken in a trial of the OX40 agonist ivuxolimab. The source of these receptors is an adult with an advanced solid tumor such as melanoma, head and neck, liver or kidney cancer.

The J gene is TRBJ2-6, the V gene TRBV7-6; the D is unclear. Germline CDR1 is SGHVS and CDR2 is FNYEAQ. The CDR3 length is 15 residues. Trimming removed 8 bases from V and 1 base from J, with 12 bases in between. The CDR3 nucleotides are TGTGCCAGCGGGCTTATGGAGTCTGGGGCCAACGTCCTGACTTTC. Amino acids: CASGLMESGANVLTF. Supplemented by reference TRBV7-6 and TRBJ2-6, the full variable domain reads GAGVSQSPRYKVTKRGQDVALRCDPISGHVSLYWYRQALGQGPEFLTYFNYEAQQDKSGLPNDRFSAERPEGSISTLTIQRTEQRDSAMYRCASGLMESGANVLTFGAGSRLTVL.

CDR3 in DNA: TGTGCCAGCAGTGAATGGGGCAGGGGGCCCGGGGAGCTGTTTTTT. This codes for CASSEWGRGPGELFF. The genes are TRBV25-1 and TRBJ2-2, with 8 bases identical to TRBD1. This CDR3 has 15 amino acids. Trimming at V came to 1 base and at J to 6 bases, leaving 4 bases not matched to a gene. CDR1 and CDR2 from the germline V gene are MGHDK and SYGVNS.

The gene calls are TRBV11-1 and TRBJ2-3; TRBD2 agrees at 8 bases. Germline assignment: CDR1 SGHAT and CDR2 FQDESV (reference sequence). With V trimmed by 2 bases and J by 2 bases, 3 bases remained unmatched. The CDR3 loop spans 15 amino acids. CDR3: CASSLQRGYTDTQYF. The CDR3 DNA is TGTGCCAGCAGCTTACAGCGGGGGTACACAGATACGCAGTATTTT.

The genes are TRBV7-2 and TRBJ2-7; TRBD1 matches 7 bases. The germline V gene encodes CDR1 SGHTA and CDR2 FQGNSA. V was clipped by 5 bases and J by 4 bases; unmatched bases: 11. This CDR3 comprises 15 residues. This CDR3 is CASSTRQGSGYEQYF. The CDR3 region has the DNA TGTGCCAGCAGCACACGACAGGGAAGTGGGTACGAGCAGTACTTC.

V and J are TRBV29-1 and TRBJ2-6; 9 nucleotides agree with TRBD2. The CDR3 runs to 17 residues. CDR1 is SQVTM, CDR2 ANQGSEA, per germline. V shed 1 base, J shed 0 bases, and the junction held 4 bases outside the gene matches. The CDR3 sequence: CSVEGLAESSGANVLTF. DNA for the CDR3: TGCAGCGTTGAAGGACTAGCGGAGTCCTCTGGGGCCAACGTCCTGACTTTC.

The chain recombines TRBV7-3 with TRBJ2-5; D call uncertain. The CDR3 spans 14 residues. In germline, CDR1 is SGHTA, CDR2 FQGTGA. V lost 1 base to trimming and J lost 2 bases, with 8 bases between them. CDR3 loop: CASSLNGAQETQYF. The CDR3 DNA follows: TGTGCCAGCAGCTTAAACGGAGCGCAAGAGACCCAGTACTTC.

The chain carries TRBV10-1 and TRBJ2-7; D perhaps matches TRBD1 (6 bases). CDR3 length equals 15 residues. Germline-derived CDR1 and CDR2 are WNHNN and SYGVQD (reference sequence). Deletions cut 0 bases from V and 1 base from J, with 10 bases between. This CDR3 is CASSESGDISYEQYF. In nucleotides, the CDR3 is TGCGCCAGCAGTGAGTCGGGGGACATATCCTACGAGCAGTACTTC.

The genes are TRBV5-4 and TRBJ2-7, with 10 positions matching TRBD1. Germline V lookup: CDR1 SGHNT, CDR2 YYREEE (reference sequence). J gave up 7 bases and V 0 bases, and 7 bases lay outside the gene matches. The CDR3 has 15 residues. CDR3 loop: CASSLEFDRGREQYF. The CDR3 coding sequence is TGTGCCAGCAGCTTGGAATTTGACAGGGGGCGGGAGCAGTACTTC.

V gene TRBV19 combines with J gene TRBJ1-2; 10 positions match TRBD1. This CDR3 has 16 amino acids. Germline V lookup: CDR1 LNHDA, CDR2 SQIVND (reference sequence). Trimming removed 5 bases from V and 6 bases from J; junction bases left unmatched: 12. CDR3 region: CASSVPPGQGNHGYTF. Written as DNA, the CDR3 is TGTGCCAGTAGTGTACCCCCGGGACAGGGGAACCATGGCTACACCTTC.

The CDR3, as DNA: TGTGCCAGCAGCTCACAGGGACAGGACGTTGGCGGGGAGCTGTTTTTT. Translating it yields CASSSQGQDVGGELFF. The J gene is TRBJ2-2, the V gene TRBV7-3; 8 bases are shared with TRBD1. Trimming cost V 4 bases and J 7 bases; bases outside gene matches: 11. CDR1 is SGHTA and CDR2 is FQGTGA in the germline V gene. The CDR3 extends over 16 amino acids. The full variable domain, completed using reference TRBV7-3 and TRBJ2-2, is GAGVSQTPSNKVTEKGKYVELRCDPISGHTALYWYRQSLGQGPEFLIYFQGTGAADDSGLPNDRFFAVRPEGSVSTLKIQRTERGDSAVYLCASSSQGQDVGGELFFGEGSRLTVL.

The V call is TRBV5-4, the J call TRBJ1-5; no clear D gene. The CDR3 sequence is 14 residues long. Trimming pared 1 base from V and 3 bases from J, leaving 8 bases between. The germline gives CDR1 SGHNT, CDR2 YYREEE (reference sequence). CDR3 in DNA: TGTGCCAGCAGCTTGTACCGGGACAATCAGCCCCAGCATTTT. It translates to CASSLYRDNQPQHF.

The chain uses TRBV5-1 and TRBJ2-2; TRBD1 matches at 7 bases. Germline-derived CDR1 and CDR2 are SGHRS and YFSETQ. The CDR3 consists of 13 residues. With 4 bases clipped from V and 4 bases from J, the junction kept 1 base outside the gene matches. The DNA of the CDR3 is TGCGCCAGCAGCCGGGACAGCACCGGGGAGCTGTTTTTT. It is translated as CASSRDSTGELFF.

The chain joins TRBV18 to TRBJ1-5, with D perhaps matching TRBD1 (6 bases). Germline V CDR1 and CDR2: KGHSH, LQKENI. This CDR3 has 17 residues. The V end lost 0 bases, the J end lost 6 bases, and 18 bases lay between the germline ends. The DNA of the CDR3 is TGTGCCAGCTCACCACCCGGTTTTCCCAGGGGAAGTCAGCCCCAGCATTTT. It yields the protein CASSPPGFPRGSQPQHF.

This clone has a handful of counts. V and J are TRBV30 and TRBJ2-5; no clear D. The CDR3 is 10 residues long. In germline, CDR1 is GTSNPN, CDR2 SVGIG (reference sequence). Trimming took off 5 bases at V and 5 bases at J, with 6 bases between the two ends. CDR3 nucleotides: TGTGCCTGGGAAAGGGAGACCCAGTACTTC. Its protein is CAWERETQYF. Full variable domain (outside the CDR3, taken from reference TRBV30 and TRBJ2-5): SQTIHQWPATLVQPVGSPLSLECTVEGTSNPNLYWYRQAAGRGLQLLFYSVGIGQISSEVPQNLSASRPQDRQFILSSKKLLLSDSGFYLCAWERETQYFGPGTRLLVL.

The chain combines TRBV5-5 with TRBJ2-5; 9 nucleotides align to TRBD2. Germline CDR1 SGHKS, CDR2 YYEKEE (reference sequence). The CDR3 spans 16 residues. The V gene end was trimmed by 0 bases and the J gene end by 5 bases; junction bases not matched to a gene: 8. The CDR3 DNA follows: TGTGCCAGCAGCTTGGGGTTAGCGGGGGTCTGGGAGACCCAGTACTTC. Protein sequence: CASSLGLAGVWETQYF. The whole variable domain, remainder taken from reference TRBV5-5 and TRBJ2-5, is DAGVTQSPTHLIKTRGQQVTLRCSPISGHKSVSWYQQVLGQGPQFIFQYYEKEERGRGNFPDRFSARQFPNYSSELNVNALLLGDSALYLCASSLGLAGVWETQYFGPGTRLLVL.

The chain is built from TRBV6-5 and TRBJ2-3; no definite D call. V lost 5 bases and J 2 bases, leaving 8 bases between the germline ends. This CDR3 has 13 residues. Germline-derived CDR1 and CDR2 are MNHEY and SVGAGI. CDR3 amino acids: CASSDDFTDTQYF. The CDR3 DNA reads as TGTGCCAGCAGTGACGACTTCACAGATACGCAGTATTTT.

The CDR3 here is CASGLWGRSYNSPLHF. The CDR3 DNA reads TGCGCCAGCGGGCTCTGGGGTCGTTCCTATAATTCACCCCTCCACTTT. The genes are TRBV23-1 and TRBJ1-6; D unresolved. TRBV23-1 is identified as an open reading frame with a role that is uncertain. The CDR3 length is 16 residues. V gave up 8 bases and J gave up 1 base, with 15 bases separating them.

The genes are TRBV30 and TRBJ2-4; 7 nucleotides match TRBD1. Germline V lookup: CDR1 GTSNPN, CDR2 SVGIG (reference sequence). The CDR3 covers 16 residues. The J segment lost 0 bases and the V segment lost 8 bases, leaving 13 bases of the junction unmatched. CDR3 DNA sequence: TGTGCCAGCACCCCGCGGCAGGGGGTAGCCAAAAACATTCAGTACTTC. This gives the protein CASTPRQGVAKNIQYF.

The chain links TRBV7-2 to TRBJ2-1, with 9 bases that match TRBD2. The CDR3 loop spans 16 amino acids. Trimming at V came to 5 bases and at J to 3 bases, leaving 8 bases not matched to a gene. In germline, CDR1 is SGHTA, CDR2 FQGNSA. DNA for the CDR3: TGTGCCAGCAGCCGCATCGGACTAGCGCGCTACAATGAGCAGTTCTTC. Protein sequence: CASSRIGLARYNEQFF. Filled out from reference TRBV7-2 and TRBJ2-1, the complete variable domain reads GAGVSQSPSNKVTEKGKDVELRCDPISGHTALYWYRQSLGQGLEFLIYFQGNSAPDKSGLPSDRFSAERTGGSVSTLTIQRTQQEDSAVYLCASSRIGLARYNEQFFGPGTRLTVL.

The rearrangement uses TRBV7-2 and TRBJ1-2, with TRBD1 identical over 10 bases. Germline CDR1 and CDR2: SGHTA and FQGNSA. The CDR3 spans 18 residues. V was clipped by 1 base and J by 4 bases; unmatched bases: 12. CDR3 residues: CASSLESTGGASLYGYTF. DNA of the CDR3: TGTGCCAGCAGCTTAGAATCGACAGGGGGCGCGAGCCTCTATGGCTACACCTTC.

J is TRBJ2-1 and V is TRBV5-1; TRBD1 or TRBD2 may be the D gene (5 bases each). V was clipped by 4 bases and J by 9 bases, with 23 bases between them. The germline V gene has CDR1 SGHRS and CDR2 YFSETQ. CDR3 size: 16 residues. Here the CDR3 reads CASSDLRDRAGGEQFF. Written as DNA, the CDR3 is TGCGCCAGCAGCGACCTTAGGGACCGGGCTGGGGGTGAGCAGTTCTTC.

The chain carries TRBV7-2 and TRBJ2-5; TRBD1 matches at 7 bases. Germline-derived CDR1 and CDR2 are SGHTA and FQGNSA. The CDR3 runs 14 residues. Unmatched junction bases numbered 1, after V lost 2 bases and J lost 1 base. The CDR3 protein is CASSLRQGQETQYF. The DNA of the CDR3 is TGTGCCAGCAGCTTACGACAGGGCCAAGAGACCCAGTACTTC.

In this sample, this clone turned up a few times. The CDR3 DNA reads as TGTGCCAGCAGCGGCGAGGGCATCGGTAGGAACACTGAAGCTTTCTTT. This sequence encodes CASSGEGIGRNTEAFF. The rearrangement links TRBV9 to TRBJ1-1; D is uncertain. Germline lookup yields CDR1 SGDLS and CDR2 YYNGEE. This CDR3 spans 16 amino acids. The V and J ends lost 3 bases and 1 base respectively, with 16 bases between them.

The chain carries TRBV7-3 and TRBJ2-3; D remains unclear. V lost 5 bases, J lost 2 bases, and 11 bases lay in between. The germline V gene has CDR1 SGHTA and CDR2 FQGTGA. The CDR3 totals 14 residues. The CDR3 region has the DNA TGTGCCAGCAGCCCCGTCAGTAACACAGATACGCAGTATTTT. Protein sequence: CASSPVSNTDTQYF.